The sequence of this T cell receptor (beta chain) was determined in a study of radiotherapy plus CTLA-4 blockade in lung cancer. Looking at the study overall: Objective response was observed in around a sixth of patients, and disease control in roughly 33%. Regarding the study as a whole: Blood TCR clones of tumor origin expanded after radiotherapy plus ipilimumab.

Of note for this clone: Its antigen remains unidentified.

The CDR3 runs to 15 residues. Germline CDR1 and CDR2: LGHNT and FRNRAP. V was trimmed by 7 bases and J by 3 bases, leaving 17 bases between them. Produced via immunoSEQ multiplex PCR; TCRdb's table is partial and in-frame only. The table records about 39,000 clones, just under 80% of them present only once. This sequence originates from a human donor with non-small cell lung cancer that progressed on radiotherapy plus ipilimumab. The V and J genes are TRBV12-5 and TRBJ2-3; the D gene is possibly TRBD2 (7 bases). The sequenced sample was peripheral blood, obtained from a patient treated with radiotherapy plus ipilimumab. The CDR3 DNA is TGTGCTAGTGCCCTATGGGGGGGGCGGACAGATACGCAGTATTTT. It yields the protein CASALWGGRTDTQYF.